This TCR beta chain was identified during a study of blood T cell repertoires in COVID-19. Study-wide background: Spain, Italy and the United States supplied samples that represented acute and convalescent COVID-19. Sample material is recorded as cDNA or gDNA derived from T cells, B-cell-depleted T cells, or PBMCs.

This clone was recorded only once. The authors' processing: For nucleated cells, counts were estimated from reference gene primer amplification. The repertoire was sequenced with immunoSEQ multiplex PCR; TCRdb's copy has only in-frame clones and lacks some. That table is the source of V, J and clone size, and D and trimming were worked out from the DNA. This table has under 55,000 clones, roughly 90% appearing once. The V and J ends lost 6 bases and 12 bases respectively, with 21 bases between them. The germline V gene encodes CDR1 MDHEN and CDR2 SYDVKM. This CDR3 comprises 14 residues. The sequenced sample was peripheral blood. This TCR came from a human donor in a cohort sampled during active COVID-19. The chain couples TRBV28 to TRBJ2-1; possibly TRBD2 for D (6 bases). The CDR3 is CASSLRGGDVAQFF. The CDR3 nucleotides are TGTGCCAGCAGCCTCCGAGGAGGGGACGTCGCGCAGTTCTTC.